This TCR beta chain came from a study of blood T cells in healthy people across ages. Background on the study: Template-switching capture recovered about one barcoded beta molecule per two T cells.

Broader study findings: CMV infection status of these donors was not known.

The CDR3 loop spans 14 amino acids. V lost 7 bases and J lost 3, with 13 bases in between. Germline V CDR1 and CDR2: MDHEN, SYDVKM. This clonotype came up a few times. Its target is unknown. Every sample yielded at least 6.5 million isolated PBMCs. Through a sample-barcoded 5' primer and a J-beta primer mix, a second PCR was run for roughly 6 to 11 cycles. From the 5' RACE reads, TCRdb called clonotypes with MiXCR, one entry per CDR3 protein. Among about 1.1 million distinct CDR3 sequences, roughly two fifths were seen once, and the ten largest hold less than 15%. The sample consisted of blood. The gene calls are TRBV28 and TRBJ2-1; D may correspond to TRBD1 or TRBD2 (6 bases each). The TCR sequence derives from a man younger than 30 in good health. CDR3 nucleotide sequence: TGTGCCAGCACCTTAGGGGGAGGCTACAATGAGCAGTTCTTC. This translates into CASTLGGGYNEQFF.